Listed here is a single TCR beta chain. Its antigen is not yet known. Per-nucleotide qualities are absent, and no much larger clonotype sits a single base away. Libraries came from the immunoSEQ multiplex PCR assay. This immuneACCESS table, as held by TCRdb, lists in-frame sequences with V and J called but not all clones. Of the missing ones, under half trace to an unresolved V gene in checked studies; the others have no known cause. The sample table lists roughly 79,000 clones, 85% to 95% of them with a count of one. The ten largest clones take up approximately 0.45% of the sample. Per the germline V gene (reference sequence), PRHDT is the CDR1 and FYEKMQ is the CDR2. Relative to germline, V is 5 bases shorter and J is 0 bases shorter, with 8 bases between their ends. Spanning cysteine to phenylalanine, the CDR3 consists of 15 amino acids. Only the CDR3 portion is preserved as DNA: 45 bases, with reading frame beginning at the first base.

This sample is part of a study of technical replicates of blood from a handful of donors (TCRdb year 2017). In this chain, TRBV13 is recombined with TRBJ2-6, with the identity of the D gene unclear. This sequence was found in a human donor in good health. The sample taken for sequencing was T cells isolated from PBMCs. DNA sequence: TGTGCCAGCAGCCAATGGAGCTCTGGGGCCAACGTCCTGACTTTC. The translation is CASSQWSSGANVLTF. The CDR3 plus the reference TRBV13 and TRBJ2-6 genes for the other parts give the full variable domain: AAGVIQSPRHLIKEKRETATLKCYPIPRHDTVYWYQQGPGQDPQFLISFYEKMQSDKGSIPDRFSAQQFSDYHSELNMSSLELGDSALYFCASSQWSSGANVLTFGAGSRLTVL.